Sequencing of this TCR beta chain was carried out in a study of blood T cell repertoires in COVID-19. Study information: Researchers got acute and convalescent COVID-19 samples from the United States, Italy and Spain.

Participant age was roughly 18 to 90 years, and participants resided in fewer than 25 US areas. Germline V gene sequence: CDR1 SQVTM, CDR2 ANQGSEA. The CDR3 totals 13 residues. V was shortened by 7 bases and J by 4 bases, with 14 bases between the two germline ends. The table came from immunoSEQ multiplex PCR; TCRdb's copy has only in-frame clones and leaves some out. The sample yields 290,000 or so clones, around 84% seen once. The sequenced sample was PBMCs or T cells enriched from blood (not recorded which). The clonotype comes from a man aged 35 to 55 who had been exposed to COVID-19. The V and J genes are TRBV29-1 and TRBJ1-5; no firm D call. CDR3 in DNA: TGCAGCGCCACGACGGGGTTAAATCAGCCCCAGCATTTT. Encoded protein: CSATTGLNQPQHF.